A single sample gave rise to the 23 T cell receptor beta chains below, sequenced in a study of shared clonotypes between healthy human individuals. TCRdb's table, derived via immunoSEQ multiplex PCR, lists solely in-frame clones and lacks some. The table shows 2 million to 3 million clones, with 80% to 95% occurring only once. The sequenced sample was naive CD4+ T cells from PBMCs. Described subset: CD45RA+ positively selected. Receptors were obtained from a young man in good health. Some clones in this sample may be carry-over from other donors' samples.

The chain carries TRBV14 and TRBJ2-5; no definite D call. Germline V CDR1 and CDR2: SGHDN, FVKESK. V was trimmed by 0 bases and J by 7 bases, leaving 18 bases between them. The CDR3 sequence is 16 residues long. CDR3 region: CASSQEISDLLGTQYF. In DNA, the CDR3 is TGTGCCAGCAGCCAAGAAATCTCAGACCTCCTCGGGACCCAGTACTTC. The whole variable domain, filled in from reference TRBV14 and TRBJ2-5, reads EAGVTQFPSHSVIEKGQTVTLRCDPISGHDNLYWYRRVMGKEIKFLLHFVKESKQDESGMPNNRFLAERTGGTYSTLKVQPAELEDSGVYFCASSQEISDLLGTQYFGPGTRLLVL.

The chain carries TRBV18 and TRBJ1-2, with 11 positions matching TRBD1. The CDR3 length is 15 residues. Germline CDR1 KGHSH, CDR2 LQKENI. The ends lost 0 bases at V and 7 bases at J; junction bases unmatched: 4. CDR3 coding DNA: TGTGCCAGCTCACCACCGGACAGGGGGCTAGGTGGCTACACCTTC. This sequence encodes CASSPPDRGLGGYTF.

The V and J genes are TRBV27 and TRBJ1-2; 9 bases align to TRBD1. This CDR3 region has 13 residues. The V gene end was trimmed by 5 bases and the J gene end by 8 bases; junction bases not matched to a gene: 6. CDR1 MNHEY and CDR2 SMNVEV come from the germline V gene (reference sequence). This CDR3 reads CASSTGTGWGYTF. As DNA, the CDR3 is TGTGCCAGCAGTACCGGGACAGGGTGGGGCTACACCTTC.

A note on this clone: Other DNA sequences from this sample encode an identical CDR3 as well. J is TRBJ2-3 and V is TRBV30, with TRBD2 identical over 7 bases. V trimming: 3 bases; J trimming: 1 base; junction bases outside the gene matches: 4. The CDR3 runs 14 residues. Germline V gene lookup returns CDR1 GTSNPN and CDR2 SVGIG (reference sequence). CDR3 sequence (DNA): TGTGCCTGGAGGCTTGCGGGAGGCACAGATACGCAGTATTTT. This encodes CAWRLAGGTDTQYF.

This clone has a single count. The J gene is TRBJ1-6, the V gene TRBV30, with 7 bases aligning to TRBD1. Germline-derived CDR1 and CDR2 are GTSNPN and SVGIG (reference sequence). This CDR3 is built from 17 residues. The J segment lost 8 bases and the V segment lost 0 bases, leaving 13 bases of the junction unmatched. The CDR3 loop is CAWSVARTGRQHSPLHF. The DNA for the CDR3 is TGTGCCTGGAGTGTAGCGAGGACAGGACGACAACATTCACCCCTCCACTTT.

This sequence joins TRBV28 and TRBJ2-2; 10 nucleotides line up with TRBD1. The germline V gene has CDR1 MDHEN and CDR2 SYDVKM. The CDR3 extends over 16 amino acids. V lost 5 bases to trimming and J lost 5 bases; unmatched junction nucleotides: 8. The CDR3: CASSKPGTGETGELFF. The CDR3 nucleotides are TGTGCCAGCAGTAAGCCCGGGACAGGGGAAACCGGGGAGCTGTTTTTT. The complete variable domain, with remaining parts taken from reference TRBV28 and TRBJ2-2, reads DVKVTQSSRYLVKRTGEKVFLECVQDMDHENMFWYRQDPGLGLRLIYFSYDVKMKEKGDIPEGYSVSREKKERFSLILESASTNQTSMYLCASSKPGTGETGELFFGEGSRLTVL.

CDR3 in amino acids: CASSDRGLVDAFF. DNA of the CDR3: TGTGCCAGCAGTGACAGGGGGCTCGTCGACGCTTTCTTT. The V call is TRBV6-1, the J call TRBJ1-1; 8 bases agree with TRBD1. The V segment lost 3 bases and the J segment 11 bases; nucleotides outside the gene matches: 8. Germline V gives CDR1 MNHNS, CDR2 SASEGT. The CDR3 totals 13 residues.

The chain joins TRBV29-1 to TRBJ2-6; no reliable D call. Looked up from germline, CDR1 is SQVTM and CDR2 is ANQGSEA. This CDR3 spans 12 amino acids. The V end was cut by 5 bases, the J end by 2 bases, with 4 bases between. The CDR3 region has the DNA TGCAGCGTTCTTACTGGGGCCAACGTCCTGACTTTC. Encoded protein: CSVLTGANVLTF.

In DNA form, the CDR3 reads TGTGCCAGCAGTTTCGACAGGGGTGGCTATGGCTACACCTTC. It yields the protein CASSFDRGGYGYTF. The chain employs TRBV6-1 and TRBJ1-2; 8 bases match TRBD1. The CDR3 consists of 14 residues. Germline V gives CDR1 MNHNS, CDR2 SASEGT. V lost 5 bases to trimming and J lost 4 bases; unmatched junction nucleotides: 6.

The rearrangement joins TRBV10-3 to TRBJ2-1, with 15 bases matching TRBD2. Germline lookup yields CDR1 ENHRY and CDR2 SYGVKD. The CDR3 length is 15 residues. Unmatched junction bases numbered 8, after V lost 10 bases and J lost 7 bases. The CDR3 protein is CANSRTSGRVNEQFF. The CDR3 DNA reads TGTGCCAACTCCAGGACTAGCGGGAGGGTTAATGAGCAGTTCTTC.

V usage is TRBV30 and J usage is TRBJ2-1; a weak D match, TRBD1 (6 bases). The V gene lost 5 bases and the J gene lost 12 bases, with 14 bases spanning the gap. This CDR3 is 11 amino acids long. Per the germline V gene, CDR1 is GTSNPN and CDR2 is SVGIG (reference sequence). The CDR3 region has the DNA TGTGCCTGGGATACAGGGACGGTGCAGTTCTTC. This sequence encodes CAWDTGTVQFF.

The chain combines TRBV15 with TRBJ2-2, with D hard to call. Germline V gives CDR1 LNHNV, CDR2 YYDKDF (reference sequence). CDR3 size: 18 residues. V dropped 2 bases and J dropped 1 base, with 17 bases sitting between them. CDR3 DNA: TGTGCCACCAGCAGACCCCTGGGTCCGGCGTTGAACACCGGGGAGCTGTTTTTT. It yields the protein CATSRPLGPALNTGELFF.

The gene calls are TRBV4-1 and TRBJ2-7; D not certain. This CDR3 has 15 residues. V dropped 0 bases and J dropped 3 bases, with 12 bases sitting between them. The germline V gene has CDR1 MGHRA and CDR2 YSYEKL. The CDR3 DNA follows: TGCGCCAGCAGCCAAGATAACGGAAGAATCTACGAGCAGTACTTC. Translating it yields CASSQDNGRIYEQYF.

CDR3 protein: CASSLPGVPGSGYTF. CDR3 nucleotides: TGTGCCAGCAGCCTCCCGGGGGTTCCTGGGAGTGGCTACACCTTC. This sequence joins TRBV5-4 and TRBJ1-2, with D possibly being TRBD1 (5 bases). Germline V gene sequence: CDR1 SGHNT, CDR2 YYREEE (reference sequence). There are 15 residues in the CDR3. The ends were cut back, 4 bases at V and 7 bases at J, with 20 bases in the middle.

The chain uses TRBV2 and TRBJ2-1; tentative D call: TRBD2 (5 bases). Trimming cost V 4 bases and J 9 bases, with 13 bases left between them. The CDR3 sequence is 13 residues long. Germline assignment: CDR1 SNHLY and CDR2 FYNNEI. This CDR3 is CASSVHPEGEQFF. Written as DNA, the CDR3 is TGTGCCAGCAGTGTCCATCCCGAGGGTGAGCAGTTCTTC.

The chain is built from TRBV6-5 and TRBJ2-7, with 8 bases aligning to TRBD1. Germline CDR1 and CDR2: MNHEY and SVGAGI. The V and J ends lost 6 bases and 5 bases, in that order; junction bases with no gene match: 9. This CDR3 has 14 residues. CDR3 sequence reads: CASSQQTGVNEQYF. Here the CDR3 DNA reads TGTGCCAGCAGCCAACAGACAGGGGTGAACGAGCAGTACTTC.

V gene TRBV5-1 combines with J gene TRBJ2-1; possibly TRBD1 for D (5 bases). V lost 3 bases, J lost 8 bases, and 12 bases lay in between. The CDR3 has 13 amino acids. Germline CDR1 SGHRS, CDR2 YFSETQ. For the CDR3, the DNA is TGCGCCAGCAGCTCCCAAGGGGTGTATGAGCAGTTCTTC. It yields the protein CASSSQGVYEQFF.

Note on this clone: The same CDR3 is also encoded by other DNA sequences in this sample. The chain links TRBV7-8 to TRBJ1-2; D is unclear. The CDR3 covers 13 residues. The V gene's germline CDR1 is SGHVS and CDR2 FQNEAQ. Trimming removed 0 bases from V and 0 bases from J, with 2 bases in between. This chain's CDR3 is CASSLAANYGYTF. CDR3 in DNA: TGTGCCAGCAGCTTAGCCGCTAACTATGGCTACACCTTC. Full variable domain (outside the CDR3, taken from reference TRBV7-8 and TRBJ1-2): GAGVSQSPRYKVAKRGQDVALRCDPISGHVSLFWYQQALGQGPEFLTYFQNEAQLDKSGLPSDRFFAERPEGSVSTLKIQRTQQEDSAVYLCASSLAANYGYTFGSGTRLTVV.

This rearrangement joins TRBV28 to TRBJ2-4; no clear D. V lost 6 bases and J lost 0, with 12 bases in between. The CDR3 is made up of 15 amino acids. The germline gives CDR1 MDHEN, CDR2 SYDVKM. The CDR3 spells CASRSEKLAKNIQYF. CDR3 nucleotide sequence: TGTGCCAGCAGGTCTGAGAAATTAGCCAAAAACATTCAGTACTTC.

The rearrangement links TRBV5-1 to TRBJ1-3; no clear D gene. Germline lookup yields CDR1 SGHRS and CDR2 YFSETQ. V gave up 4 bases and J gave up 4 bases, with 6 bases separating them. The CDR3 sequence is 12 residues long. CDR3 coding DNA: TGCGCCAGCAGCATCGACGGAAACACCATATATTTT. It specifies CASSIDGNTIYF.

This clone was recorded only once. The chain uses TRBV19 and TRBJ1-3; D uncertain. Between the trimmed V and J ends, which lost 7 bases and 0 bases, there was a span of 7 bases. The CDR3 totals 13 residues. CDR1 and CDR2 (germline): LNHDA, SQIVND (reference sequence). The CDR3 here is CASKQSSGNTIYF. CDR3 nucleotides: TGTGCCAGTAAACAGAGCTCTGGAAACACCATATATTTT.

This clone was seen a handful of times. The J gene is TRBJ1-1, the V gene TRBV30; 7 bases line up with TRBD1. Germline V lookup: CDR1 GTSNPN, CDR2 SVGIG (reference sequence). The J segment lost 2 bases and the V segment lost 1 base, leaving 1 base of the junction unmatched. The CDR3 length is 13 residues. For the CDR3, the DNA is TGTGCCTGGAGTGAGGGGGCTAACACTGAAGCTTTCTTT. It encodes CAWSEGANTEAFF.

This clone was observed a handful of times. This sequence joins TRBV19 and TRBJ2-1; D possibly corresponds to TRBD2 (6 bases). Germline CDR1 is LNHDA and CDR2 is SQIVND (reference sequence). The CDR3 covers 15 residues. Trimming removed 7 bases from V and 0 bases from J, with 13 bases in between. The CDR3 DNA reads TGTGCCAGTACCTGGAGGGGCAGCTCCTACAATGAGCAGTTCTTC. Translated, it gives CASTWRGSSYNEQFF.